This T cell receptor (beta chain) was captured in a study of blood T cells in healthy people across ages. A few counts support this clonotype. Primed by a sample-barcoded 5' primer and a J-beta primer mix, a second PCR proceeded for 7 to 11 cycles. TCRdb independently ran MiXCR on the 5' RACE reads; one entry per CDR3 protein. Among about 680,000 distinct CDR3 sequences listed, 49% were seen once. CDR1 and CDR2 (germline): KGHDR, SFDVKD. The CDR3 extends over 17 amino acids. Trimming pared 4 bases from V and 7 bases from J, leaving 22 bases between. This chain uses TRBV24-1 with TRBJ2-1; D possibly corresponds to TRBD2 (6 bases). Sequences were obtained from blood. This clonotype originated in a woman between 55 and 75 years old in good health. CDR3 protein: CATSEAYRDRGRNEQFF. CDR3 nucleotides: TGTGCCACCAGTGAAGCCTACCGGGACCGTGGGAGGAATGAGCAGTTCTTC.